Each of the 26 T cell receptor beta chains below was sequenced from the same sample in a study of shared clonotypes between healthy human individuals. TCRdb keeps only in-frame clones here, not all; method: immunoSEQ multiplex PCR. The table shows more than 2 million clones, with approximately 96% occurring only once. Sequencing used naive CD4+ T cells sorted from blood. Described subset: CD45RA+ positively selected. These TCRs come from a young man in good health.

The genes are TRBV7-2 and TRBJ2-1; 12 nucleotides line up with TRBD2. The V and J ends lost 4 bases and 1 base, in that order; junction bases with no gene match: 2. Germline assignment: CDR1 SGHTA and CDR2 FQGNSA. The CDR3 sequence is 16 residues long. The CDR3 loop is CASSSTSGSSYNEQFF. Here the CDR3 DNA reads TGTGCCAGCAGCTCGACTAGCGGGAGTTCCTACAATGAGCAGTTCTTC.

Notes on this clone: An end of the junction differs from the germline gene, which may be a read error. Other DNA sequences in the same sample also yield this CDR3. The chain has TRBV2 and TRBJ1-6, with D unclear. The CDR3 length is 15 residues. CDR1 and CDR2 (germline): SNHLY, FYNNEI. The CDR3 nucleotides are TGCGCCAGCAGTGTTGAGGGCTCCTATAATTCACCCCTCCACTTT. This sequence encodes CASSVEGSYNSPLHF.

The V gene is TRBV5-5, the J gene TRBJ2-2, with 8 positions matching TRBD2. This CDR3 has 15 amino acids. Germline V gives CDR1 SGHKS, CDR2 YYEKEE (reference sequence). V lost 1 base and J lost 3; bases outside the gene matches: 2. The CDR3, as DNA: TGTGCCAGCAGCTTGCAACTAGCGGACACCGGGGAGCTGTTTTTT. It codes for CASSLQLADTGELFF.

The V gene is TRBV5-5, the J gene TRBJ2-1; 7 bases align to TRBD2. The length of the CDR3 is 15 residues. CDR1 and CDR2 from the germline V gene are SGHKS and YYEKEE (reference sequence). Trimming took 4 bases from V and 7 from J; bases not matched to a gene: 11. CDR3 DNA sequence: TGTGCCAGCAGCCCCCGGGTGGGAGGGGTGAATGAGCAGTTCTTC. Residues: CASSPRVGGVNEQFF. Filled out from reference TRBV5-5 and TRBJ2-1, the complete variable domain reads DAGVTQSPTHLIKTRGQQVTLRCSPISGHKSVSWYQQVLGQGPQFIFQYYEKEERGRGNFPDRFSARQFPNYSSELNVNALLLGDSALYLCASSPRVGGVNEQFFGPGTRLTVL.

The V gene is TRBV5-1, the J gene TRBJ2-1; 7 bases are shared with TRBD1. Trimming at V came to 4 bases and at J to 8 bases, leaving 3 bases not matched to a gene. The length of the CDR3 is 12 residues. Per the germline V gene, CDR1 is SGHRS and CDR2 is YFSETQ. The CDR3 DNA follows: TGCGCCAGCAGCCGGGACAGCTATGAGCAGTTCTTC. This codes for CASSRDSYEQFF.

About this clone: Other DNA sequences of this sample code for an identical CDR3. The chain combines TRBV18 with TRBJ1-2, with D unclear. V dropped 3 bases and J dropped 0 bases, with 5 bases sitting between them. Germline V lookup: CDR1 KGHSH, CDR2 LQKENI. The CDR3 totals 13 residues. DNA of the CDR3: TGTGCCAGCTCACCCACGACTAACTATGGCTACACCTTC. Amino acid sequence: CASSPTTNYGYTF.

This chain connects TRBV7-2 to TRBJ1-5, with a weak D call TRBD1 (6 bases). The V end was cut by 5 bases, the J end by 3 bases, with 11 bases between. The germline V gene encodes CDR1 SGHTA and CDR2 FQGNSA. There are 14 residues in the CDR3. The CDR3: CASSPDRFNQPQHF. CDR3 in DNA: TGTGCCAGCAGCCCAGACAGGTTCAATCAGCCCCAGCATTTT.

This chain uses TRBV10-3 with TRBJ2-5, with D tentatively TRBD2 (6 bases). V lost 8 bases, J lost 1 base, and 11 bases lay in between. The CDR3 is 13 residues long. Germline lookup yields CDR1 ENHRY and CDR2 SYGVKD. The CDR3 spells CAIQGGTQETQYF. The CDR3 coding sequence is TGTGCCATCCAAGGAGGGACCCAAGAGACCCAGTACTTC.

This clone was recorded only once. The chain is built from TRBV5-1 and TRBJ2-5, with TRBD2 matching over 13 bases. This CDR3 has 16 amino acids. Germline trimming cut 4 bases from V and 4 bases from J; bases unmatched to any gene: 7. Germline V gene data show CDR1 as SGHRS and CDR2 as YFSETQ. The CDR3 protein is CASSPTSGRARETQYF. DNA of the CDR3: TGCGCCAGCAGCCCTACTAGCGGGAGGGCCCGAGAGACCCAGTACTTC.

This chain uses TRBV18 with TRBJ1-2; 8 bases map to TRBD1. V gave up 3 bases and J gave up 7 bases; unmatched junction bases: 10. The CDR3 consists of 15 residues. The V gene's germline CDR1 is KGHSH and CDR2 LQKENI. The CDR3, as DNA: TGTGCCAGCTCACCCGAACTAGACAGGGGAAGTGGCTACACCTTC. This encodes CASSPELDRGSGYTF. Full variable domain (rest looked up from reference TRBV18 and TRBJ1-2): NAGVMQNPRHLVRRRGQEARLRCSPMKGHSHVYWYRQLPEEGLKFMVYLQKENIIDESGMPKERFSAEFPKEGPSILRIQQVVRGDSAAYFCASSPELDRGSGYTFGSGTRLTVV.

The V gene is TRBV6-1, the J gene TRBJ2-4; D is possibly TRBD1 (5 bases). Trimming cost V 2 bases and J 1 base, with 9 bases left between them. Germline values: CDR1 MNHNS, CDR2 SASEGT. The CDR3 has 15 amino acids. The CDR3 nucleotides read TGTGCCAGCAGTGAATCAGGGATCGCCAAAAACATTCAGTACTTC. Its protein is CASSESGIAKNIQYF.

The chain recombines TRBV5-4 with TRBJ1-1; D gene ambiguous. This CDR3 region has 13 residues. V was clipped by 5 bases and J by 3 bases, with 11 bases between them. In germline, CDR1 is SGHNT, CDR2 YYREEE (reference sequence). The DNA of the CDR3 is TGTGCCAGCAGACCCTCCGGGGACACTGAAGCTTTCTTT. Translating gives CASRPSGDTEAFF. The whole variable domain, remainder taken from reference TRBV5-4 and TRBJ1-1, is ETGVTQSPTHLIKTRGQQVTLRCSSQSGHNTVSWYQQALGQGPQFIFQYYREEENGRGNFPPRFSGLQFPNYSSELNVNALELDDSALYLCASRPSGDTEAFFGQGTRLTVV.

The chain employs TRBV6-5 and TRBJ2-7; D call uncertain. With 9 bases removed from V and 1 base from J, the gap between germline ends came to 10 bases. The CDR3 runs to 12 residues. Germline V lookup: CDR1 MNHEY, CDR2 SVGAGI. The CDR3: CASLSTSYEQYF. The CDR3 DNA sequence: TGTGCCAGTCTTTCCACGTCCTACGAGCAGTACTTC.

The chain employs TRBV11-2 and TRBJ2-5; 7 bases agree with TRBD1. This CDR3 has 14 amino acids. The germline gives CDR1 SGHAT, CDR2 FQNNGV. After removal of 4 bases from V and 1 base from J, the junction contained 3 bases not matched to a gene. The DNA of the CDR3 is TGTGCCAGCAGCTGGGGACAGATCCAAGAGACCCAGTACTTC. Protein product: CASSWGQIQETQYF.

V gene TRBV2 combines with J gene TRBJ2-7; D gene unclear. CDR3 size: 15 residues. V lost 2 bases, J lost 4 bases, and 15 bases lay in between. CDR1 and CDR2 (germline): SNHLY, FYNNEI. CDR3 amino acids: CASSERRTTPYEQYF. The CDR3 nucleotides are TGTGCCAGCAGTGAAAGAAGAACCACCCCTTACGAGCAGTACTTC. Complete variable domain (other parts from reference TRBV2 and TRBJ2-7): EPEVTQTPSHQVTQMGQEVILRCVPISNHLYFYWYRQILGQKVEFLVSFYNNEISEKSEIFDDQFSVERPDGSNFTLKIRSTKLEDSAMYFCASSERRTTPYEQYFGPGTRLTVT.

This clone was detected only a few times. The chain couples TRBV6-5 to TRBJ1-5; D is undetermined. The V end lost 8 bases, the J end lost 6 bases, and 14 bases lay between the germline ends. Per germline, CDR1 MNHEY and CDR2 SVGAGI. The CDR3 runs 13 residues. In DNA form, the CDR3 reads TGTGCCAGCGCACAGCGAGAGAGTCAGCCCCAGCATTTT. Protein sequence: CASAQRESQPQHF.

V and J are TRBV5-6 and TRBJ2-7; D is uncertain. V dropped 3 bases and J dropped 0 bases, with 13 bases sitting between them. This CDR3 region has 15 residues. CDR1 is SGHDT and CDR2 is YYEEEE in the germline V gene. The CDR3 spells CASSSDAKSSYEQYF. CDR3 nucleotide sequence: TGTGCCAGCAGCTCGGACGCTAAGAGCTCCTACGAGCAGTACTTC.

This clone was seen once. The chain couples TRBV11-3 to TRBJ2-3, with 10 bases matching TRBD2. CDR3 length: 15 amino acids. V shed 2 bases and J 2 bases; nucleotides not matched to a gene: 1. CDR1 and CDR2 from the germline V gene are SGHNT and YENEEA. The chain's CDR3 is CASSLSGGDTDTQYF. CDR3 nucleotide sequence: TGTGCCAGCAGCTTAAGCGGGGGGGACACAGATACGCAGTATTTT.

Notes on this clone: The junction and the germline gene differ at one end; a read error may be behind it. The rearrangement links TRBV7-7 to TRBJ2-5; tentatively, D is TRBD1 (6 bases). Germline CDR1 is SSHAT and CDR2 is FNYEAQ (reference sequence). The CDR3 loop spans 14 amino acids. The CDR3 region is CASSAQGPEETQYF. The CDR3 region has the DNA TGTGCTAGCAGTGCTCAGGGGCCGGAAGAGACCCAGTACTTC. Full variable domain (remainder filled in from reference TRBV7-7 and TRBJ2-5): GAGVSQSPRYKVTKRGQDVTLRCDPISSHATLYWYQQALGQGPEFLTYFNYEAQPDKSGLPSDRFSAERPEGSISTLTIQRTEQRDSAMYRCASSAQGPEETQYFGPGTRLLVL.

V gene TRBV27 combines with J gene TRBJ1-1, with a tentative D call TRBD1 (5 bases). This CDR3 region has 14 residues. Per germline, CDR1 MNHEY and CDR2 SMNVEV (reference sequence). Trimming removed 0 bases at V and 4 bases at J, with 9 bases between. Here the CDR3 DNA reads TGTGCCAGCAGTTTATCGCGGGGGGTCACTGAAGCTTTCTTT. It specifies CASSLSRGVTEAFF.

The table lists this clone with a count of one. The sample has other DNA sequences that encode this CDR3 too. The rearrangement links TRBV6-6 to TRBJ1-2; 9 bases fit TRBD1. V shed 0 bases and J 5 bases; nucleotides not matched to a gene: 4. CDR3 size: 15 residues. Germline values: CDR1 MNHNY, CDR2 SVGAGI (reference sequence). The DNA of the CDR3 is TGTGCCAGCAGTTACTCCGGGACAGGGAGTTATGGCTACACCTTC. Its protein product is CASSYSGTGSYGYTF.

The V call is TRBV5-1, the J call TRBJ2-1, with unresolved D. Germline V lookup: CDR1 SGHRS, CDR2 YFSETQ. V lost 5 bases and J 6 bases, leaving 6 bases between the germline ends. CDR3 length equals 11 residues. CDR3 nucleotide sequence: TGCGCCAGCAGTTTTGGCAATGAGCAGTTCTTC. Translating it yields CASSFGNEQFF.

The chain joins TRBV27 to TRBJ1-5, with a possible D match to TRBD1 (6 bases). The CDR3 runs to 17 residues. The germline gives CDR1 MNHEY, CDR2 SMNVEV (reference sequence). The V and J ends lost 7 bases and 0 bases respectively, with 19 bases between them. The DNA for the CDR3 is TGTGCCAGCACTCGGGGCAGGGGCGTCGATAGCAATCAGCCCCAGCATTTT. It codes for CASTRGRGVDSNQPQHF.

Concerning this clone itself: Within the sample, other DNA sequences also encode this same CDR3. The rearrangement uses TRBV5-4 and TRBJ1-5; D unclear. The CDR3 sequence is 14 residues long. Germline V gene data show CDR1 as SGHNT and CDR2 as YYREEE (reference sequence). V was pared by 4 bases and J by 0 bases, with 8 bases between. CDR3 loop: CASSLGGSNQPQHF. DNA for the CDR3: TGTGCCAGCAGCCTCGGTGGTAGCAATCAGCCCCAGCATTTT.

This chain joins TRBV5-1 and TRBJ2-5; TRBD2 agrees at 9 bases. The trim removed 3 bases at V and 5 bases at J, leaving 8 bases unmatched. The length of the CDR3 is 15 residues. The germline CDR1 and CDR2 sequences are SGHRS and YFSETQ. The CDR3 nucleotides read TGCGCCAGCAGCTCTTCGGCTAGCGGGAAGGAGACCCAGTACTTC. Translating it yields CASSSSASGKETQYF.

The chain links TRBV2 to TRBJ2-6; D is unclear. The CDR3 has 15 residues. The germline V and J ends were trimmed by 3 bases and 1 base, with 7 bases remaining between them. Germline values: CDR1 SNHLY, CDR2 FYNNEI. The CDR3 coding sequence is TGTGCCAGCAGTGACCGTCGGTCTGGGGCCAACGTCCTGACTTTC. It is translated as CASSDRRSGANVLTF.